Listed here are 17 T cell receptor beta chains from one sample, sequenced in a study of blood T cell repertoires in COVID-19. The repertoire was sequenced with immunoSEQ multiplex PCR; TCRdb's copy has only in-frame clones and lacks some. The sample records roughly 140,000 clones, approximately 86% being singletons. The sequenced material came from peripheral blood. The source of these receptors is a human donor in a cohort sampled during active COVID-19.

The chain is built from TRBV5-1 and TRBJ2-1, with 15 bases matching TRBD2. The J segment lost 2 bases and the V segment lost 0 bases, leaving 3 bases of the junction unmatched. Germline V gene sequence: CDR1 SGHRS, CDR2 YFSETQ. The CDR3 is 18 amino acids. DNA of the CDR3: TGCGCCAGCAGCTTGGGAGGGACTAGCGGGGGGCCCTACAATGAGCAGTTCTTC. It specifies CASSLGGTSGGPYNEQFF.

This clone was seen a handful of times. V and J are TRBV21-1 and TRBJ1-5. TRBV21-1 is a pseudogene. The CDR3 contains 16 residues. CDR3 protein: CASSQCSRRLNQPQHF. Here the CDR3 DNA reads TGTGCCAGCAGCCAGTGTTCCCGACGACTCAATCAGCCCCAGCATTTT.

The chain recombines TRBV4-1 with TRBJ2-5, with 8 bases lining up with TRBD2. The germline gives CDR1 MGHRA, CDR2 YSYEKL. V shed 4 bases and J 1 base; nucleotides not matched to a gene: 8. The CDR3 totals 16 residues. The CDR3 sequence is CASSPVAGYTQETQYF. In DNA form, the CDR3 reads TGCGCCAGCAGCCCAGTAGCGGGGTATACCCAAGAGACCCAGTACTTC.

The chain employs TRBV10-3 and TRBJ2-3; 9 bases agree with TRBD2. This CDR3 has 17 residues. The V segment lost 0 bases and the J segment 0 bases; nucleotides outside the gene matches: 4. Germline V gene lookup returns CDR1 ENHRY and CDR2 SYGVKD. The DNA for the CDR3 is TGTGCCATCAGTGAGTCGTCTAGCGGGACTAGCACAGATACGCAGTATTTT. Translated: CAISESSSGTSTDTQYF.

The CDR3 region is CASSLWRLAGSTDTQYF. The DNA of the CDR3 is TGTGCCAGCAGTTTATGGCGCCTAGCGGGGAGCACAGATACGCAGTATTTT. The V call is TRBV28, the J call TRBJ2-3; TRBD2 aligns across 9 bases. CDR3 length: 17 residues. The ends lost 0 bases at V and 0 bases at J; junction bases unmatched: 4. Germline CDR1 MDHEN, CDR2 SYDVKM.

The chain is built from TRBV7-9 and TRBJ2-5; 7 nucleotides agree with TRBD1. Germline CDR1 reads SEHNR; CDR2 reads FQNEAQ (reference sequence). J was trimmed by 1 base and V by 5 bases; bases with no gene match: 4. This CDR3 has 14 residues. The CDR3 reads CASSVWDSQETQYF. CDR3 coding DNA: TGTGCCAGCAGCGTCTGGGACAGCCAAGAGACCCAGTACTTC. The full variable domain, completed using reference TRBV7-9 and TRBJ2-5, is DTGVSQNPRHKITKRGQNVTFRCDPISEHNRLYWYRQTLGQGPEFLTYFQNEAQLEKSRLLSDRFSAERPKGSFSTLEIQRTEQGDSAMYLCASSVWDSQETQYFGPGTRLLVL.

The V and J genes are TRBV5-8 and TRBJ2-1; perhaps TRBD1 as D (6 bases). Germline V gene sequence: CDR1 SGHTS, CDR2 YDEGEE. The CDR3 has 15 amino acids. Trimming removed 4 bases at V and 9 bases at J, with 20 bases between. The CDR3 region has the DNA TGTGCCAGCAGCCGAGAAGGACAGTTTTTGATTGAGCAGTTCTTC. Its protein is CASSREGQFLIEQFF.

The V gene is TRBV21-1, the J gene TRBJ2-7; the table's D gene call, TRBD2, was not cross checked with the DNA. TRBV21-1 is given as a pseudogene. This CDR3 spans 15 amino acids. The CDR3 protein is CASSKARRAGDEQYF. The DNA of the CDR3 is TGTGCCAGCAGCAAAGCTCGGCGGGCTGGGGACGAGCAGTACTTC.

This chain uses TRBV7-6 with TRBJ2-2; D remains ambiguous. The ends were cut back, 2 bases at V and 6 bases at J, with 10 bases in the middle. Germline assignment: CDR1 SGHVS and CDR2 FNYEAQ. The CDR3 loop spans 14 amino acids. This CDR3 reads CASSLNTPPGELFF. CDR3 bases: TGTGCCAGCAGCTTAAACACACCGCCCGGGGAGCTGTTTTTT.

This clone was detected once. The genes are TRBV19 and TRBJ2-2, with TRBD1 matching over 11 bases. CDR3 size: 14 residues. From germline, CDR1 is LNHDA and CDR2 SQIVND (reference sequence). V was clipped by 6 bases and J by 6 bases; unmatched bases: 3. CDR3 sequence (DNA): TGTGCCAGTAGGGGGACAGGGGGGGCCGGGGAGCTGTTTTTT. As protein: CASRGTGGAGELFF.

This clone was observed at least ten times. V is TRBV3-1 (or the pseudogene TRBV3-2) and J is TRBJ2-1; 8 bases are a match to TRBD2. With V trimmed by 1 base and J by 9 bases, 8 bases remained unmatched. The CDR3 is made up of 15 amino acids. Germline values: CDR1 LGHDT, CDR2 YNNKEL (reference sequence). The CDR3 bases are TGTGCCAGCAGCCAAGGCGGACTAGCCCTAGGTGAGCAGTTCTTC. It translates to CASSQGGLALGEQFF.

The V gene is TRBV5-1, the J gene TRBJ2-2; D is undetermined. The ends were cut back, 1 base at V and 4 bases at J, with 11 bases in the middle. The germline CDR1 and CDR2 sequences are SGHRS and YFSETQ. The length of the CDR3 is 15 residues. The CDR3 region has the DNA TGCGCCAGCAGCTTGAGAGCGCAGACCACCGGGGAGCTGTTTTTT. This translates into CASSLRAQTTGELFF.

The CDR3: CASSSGGTGELFF. The DNA of the CDR3 is TGTGCCAGCAGTTCAGGGGGCACCGGGGAGCTGTTTTTT. The rearrangement uses TRBV27 and TRBJ2-2, with TRBD1 identical over 7 bases. J was trimmed by 4 bases and V by 4 bases; bases with no gene match: 0. The CDR3 has 13 amino acids. Germline V gives CDR1 MNHEY, CDR2 SMNVEV (reference sequence).

This clone has just one count. The chain combines TRBV6-6 with TRBJ1-5; TRBD1 might be the D (5 bases). The CDR3 loop spans 15 amino acids. The ends were cut back, 6 bases at V and 3 bases at J, with 15 bases in the middle. Germline-derived CDR1 and CDR2 are MNHNY and SVGAGI (reference sequence). The CDR3 coding sequence is TGTGCCAGCAGATCTGACAGTCCTTACAATCAGCCCCAGCATTTT. This sequence encodes CASRSDSPYNQPQHF.

V and J are TRBV11-2 and TRBJ2-7, with a tentative D call TRBD1 (6 bases). This CDR3 is built from 18 residues. Between the trimmed V and J ends, which lost 1 base and 4 bases, there was a span of 23 bases. CDR1 SGHAT and CDR2 FQNNGV come from the germline V gene. DNA for the CDR3: TGTGCCAGCAGCTTAGCCCCCTCCCCGGGGTTGGGGGCGTACGAGCAGTACTTC. Translation gives CASSLAPSPGLGAYEQYF.

Points on this clone: The junction and the germline gene differ at one end; a read error may be behind it. V usage is TRBV28 and J usage is TRBJ2-7, with TRBD1 identical over 8 bases. CDR1 and CDR2 from the germline V gene are MDHEN and SYDVKM. The CDR3 sequence is 16 residues long. The CDR3 sequence: CASSLGQGASFYEQHF. For the CDR3, the DNA is TGTGCCAGCAGTTTAGGGCAGGGGGCCTCCTTCTACGAGCAGCACTTC.

V is TRBV27 and J is TRBJ2-6, with TRBD1 matching over 9 bases. The germline V gene encodes CDR1 MNHEY and CDR2 SMNVEV (reference sequence). The ends lost 5 bases at V and 0 bases at J; junction bases unmatched: 8. This CDR3 is built from 18 residues. CDR3 coding DNA: TGTGCCAGCAGTCCCGGACAGGGGAGCGGCTCTGGGGCCAACGTCCTGACTTTC. Protein product: CASSPGQGSGSGANVLTF.